The 18 T cell receptor beta chains in this list originate from one sample, sequenced in a study of OX40 agonist ivuxolimab in advanced cancers. The data were produced by immunoSEQ multiplex PCR, yet TCRdb's version contains in-frame clones alone and is incomplete. Among 65,000 to 80,000 clones, over 85% were seen once, and the ten largest hold under 8%. Sequencing used CD4+ or CD8+ T cells sorted from blood, obtained in a trial of the OX40 agonist ivuxolimab. Receptors were obtained from an adult with an advanced solid tumor such as melanoma, head and neck, liver or kidney cancer.

The chain's CDR3 is CAWQPGRGEQYF. DNA of the CDR3: TGTGCCTGGCAGCCAGGAAGGGGGGAGCAGTACTTC. The genes are TRBV30 and TRBJ2-7, with TRBD1 as a possible D gene (6 bases). The CDR3 extends over 12 amino acids. Germline V CDR1 and CDR2: GTSNPN, SVGIG (reference sequence). V was cut by 5 bases and J by 7 bases, with 15 bases left in between.

The rearrangement uses TRBV27 and TRBJ2-7; a weak D match, TRBD2 (6 bases). Trimming pared 3 bases from V and 6 bases from J, leaving 15 bases between. Per germline, CDR1 MNHEY and CDR2 SMNVEV (reference sequence). The CDR3 sequence is 14 residues long. The CDR3 spells CASSFGTRTGEQYF. CDR3 nucleotides: TGTGCCAGCAGTTTTGGGACTCGGACCGGCGAGCAGTACTTC.

The rearrangement joins TRBV29-1 to TRBJ1-2, with a tentative D call TRBD1 (6 bases). V was clipped by 5 bases and J by 4 bases, with 17 bases between them. Germline loops: CDR1 SQVTM, CDR2 ANQGSEA. This CDR3 has 14 amino acids. This CDR3 reads CSVPDPDRSYGYTF. CDR3 nucleotides: TGCAGCGTTCCCGACCCTGACAGGAGCTATGGCTACACCTTC. The variable domain in full, completed from reference TRBV29-1 and TRBJ1-2, reads SAVISQKPSRDICQRGTSLTIQCQVDSQVTMMFWYRQQPGQSLTLIATANQGSEATYESGFVIDKFPISRPNLTFSTLTVSNMSPEDSSIYLCSVPDPDRSYGYTFGSGTRLTVV.

The J gene is TRBJ2-7, the V gene TRBV27, with D possibly being TRBD1 or TRBD2 (5 bases each). Germline loops: CDR1 MNHEY, CDR2 SMNVEV (reference sequence). V lost 5 bases, J lost 0 bases, and 11 bases lay in between. CDR3 length equals 14 residues. CDR3 in amino acids: CASSPRGVSYEQYF. The CDR3 DNA reads TGTGCCAGCAGTCCCAGAGGGGTCTCCTACGAGCAGTACTTC.

This chain joins TRBV7-9 and TRBJ2-7; TRBD2 matches 12 bases. Losses at the gene ends were 4 bases for V and 3 bases for J; bases not matched to a gene: 13. The V gene's germline CDR1 is SEHNR and CDR2 FQNEAQ (reference sequence). The CDR3 is 18 residues long. The CDR3 spells CASSSRLAGDYRDYEQYF. CDR3 nucleotides: TGTGCCAGCAGCTCCAGACTAGCGGGAGATTATAGGGACTACGAGCAGTACTTC.

The genes are TRBV27 and TRBJ2-7; D may be TRBD1 or TRBD2 (5 bases each). The CDR3 totals 11 residues. Germline-derived CDR1 and CDR2 are MNHEY and SMNVEV (reference sequence). Trimming shortened V by 5 bases and J by 12 bases, and 14 bases separated the two germline ends. CDR3 bases: TGTGCCAGCAGTGTAGGGACGAGGACGTACTTC. Translating gives CASSVGTRTYF.

CDR3 amino acids: CASTASPADHYEQYF. DNA for the CDR3: TGTGCCAGCACGGCGTCCCCAGCGGATCACTACGAGCAGTACTTC. The rearrangement uses TRBV11-2 and TRBJ2-7; D may be TRBD2 (5 bases). In germline, CDR1 is SGHAT, CDR2 FQNNGV. Trimming removed 7 bases at V and 3 bases at J, with 19 bases between. This CDR3 is 15 amino acids long.

In its sample, this clone was seen a few times. The chain is built from TRBV19 and TRBJ1-3; TRBD1 might be the D (6 bases). Deletions cut 4 bases from V and 0 bases from J, with 10 bases between. The CDR3 length is 15 residues. Germline CDR1 and CDR2: LNHDA and SQIVND (reference sequence). The CDR3 sequence: CASSTQTGSGNTIYF. CDR3 sequence (DNA): TGTGCCAGTAGTACCCAGACAGGCTCTGGAAACACCATATATTTT.

The chain combines TRBV5-5 with TRBJ2-7; D might be TRBD2 (6 bases). The CDR3 covers 14 residues. Germline V gene lookup returns CDR1 SGHKS and CDR2 YYEKEE (reference sequence). V was shortened by 0 bases and J by 5 bases, with 12 bases between the two germline ends. In DNA, the CDR3 is TGTGCCAGCAGCTTGGTGGGTTGGGGGGACGAGCAGTACTTC. Protein sequence: CASSLVGWGDEQYF.

This chain connects TRBV7-9 to TRBJ2-5; unclear D gene. Looked up from germline, CDR1 is SEHNR and CDR2 is FQNEAQ (reference sequence). V lost 2 bases and J lost 0, with 7 bases in between. The CDR3 consists of 14 residues. CDR3 sequence (DNA): TGTGCCAGCAGCTTATGGGATAACCAAGAGACCCAGTACTTC. Its translation: CASSLWDNQETQYF.

The V and J genes are TRBV5-1 and TRBJ1-4; D is undetermined. The CDR3 extends over 15 amino acids. Trimming cost V 0 bases and J 8 bases, with 14 bases left between them. In germline, CDR1 is SGHRS, CDR2 YFSETQ. Written as DNA, the CDR3 is TGCGCCAGCAGCTTGGTAGGAAACATGGAGGAAAAACTGTTTTTT. It codes for CASSLVGNMEEKLFF.

This chain uses TRBV29-1 with TRBJ1-1, with 7 bases identical to TRBD1. The CDR3 consists of 14 residues. Germline loops: CDR1 SQVTM, CDR2 ANQGSEA. V lost 6 bases, J lost 3 bases, and 10 bases stayed unmatched. CDR3 loop: CSVPQGGPHTEAFF. The CDR3 coding sequence is TGCAGCGTACCCCAGGGGGGGCCACACACTGAAGCTTTCTTT.

This clone came up once. The chain employs TRBV5-6 and TRBJ1-2; D is undetermined. V was shortened by 2 bases and J by 0 bases, with 8 bases between the two germline ends. CDR1 is SGHDT and CDR2 is YYEEEE in the germline V gene. This CDR3 contains 14 residues. CDR3 sequence: CASSFIPSNYGYTF. The CDR3 DNA follows: TGTGCCAGCAGCTTTATACCGTCTAACTATGGCTACACCTTC.

The chain combines TRBV5-1 with TRBJ1-1, with D possibly TRBD1 on 5 matching bases. Germline V lookup: CDR1 SGHRS, CDR2 YFSETQ. The CDR3 runs to 17 residues. The ends were cut back, 4 bases at V and 4 bases at J, with 23 bases in the middle. CDR3 coding DNA: TGCGCCAGCAGCGGGAGGGCAGGGAACATTAAAGGCACTGAAGCTTTCTTT. It codes for CASSGRAGNIKGTEAFF.

V and J are TRBV27 and TRBJ1-3; no clear D gene. CDR1 MNHEY and CDR2 SMNVEV come from the germline V gene (reference sequence). V dropped 2 bases and J dropped 0 bases, with 8 bases sitting between them. The CDR3 loop spans 15 amino acids. The CDR3 loop is CASSLGGSSGNTIYF. CDR3 coding DNA: TGTGCCAGCAGTTTAGGTGGCTCCTCTGGAAACACCATATATTTT.

The chain recombines TRBV4-2 with TRBJ2-5, with unresolved D. Per germline, CDR1 LGHNA and CDR2 YNFKEQ. V lost 0 bases and J 4 bases, leaving 12 bases between the germline ends. The CDR3 sequence is 15 residues long. The CDR3 coding sequence is TGTGCCAGCAGCCAAGATTTTGGTAGAGGAGAGACCCAGTACTTC. This sequence encodes CASSQDFGRGETQYF.

V and J are TRBV20-1 and TRBJ2-3, with D unclear. The CDR3 spans 11 residues. Germline V gene sequence: CDR1 DFQATT, CDR2 SNEGSKA (reference sequence). Trimming stripped 5 bases from V and 4 bases from J, with 7 bases between. As DNA, the CDR3 is TGCAGTGCTTCCCTCGCAGATACGCAGTATTTT. Translating gives CSASLADTQYF.

The rearrangement uses TRBV5-5 and TRBJ2-7, with D unresolved. Germline values: CDR1 SGHKS, CDR2 YYEKEE (reference sequence). Trimming cost V 0 bases and J 4 bases, with 14 bases left between them. CDR3 size: 15 residues. The CDR3: CASSLEVNRIYEQYF. The CDR3 bases are TGTGCCAGCAGCTTGGAGGTTAATCGGATATACGAGCAGTACTTC.